The entry that follows covers one T cell receptor (beta chain) sequence. Assay: immunoSEQ multiplex PCR; the TCRdb copy retains only in-frame clones and omits some. This table has about 110,000 clones, 88% appearing once. The data derive from a study of blood T cell repertoires in COVID-19. The length of the CDR3 is 13 residues. CDR1 LNHDA and CDR2 SQIVND come from the germline V gene (reference sequence). J gave up 6 bases and V 6 bases, and 2 bases lay outside the gene matches. The chain uses TRBV19 and TRBJ1-6; 7 bases match TRBD1. Sequences were obtained from peripheral blood. The clonotype comes from a human donor in a cohort sampled during active COVID-19. The CDR3 reads CASSGQVNSPLHF. In DNA, the CDR3 is TGTGCCAGTAGCGGACAGGTTAATTCACCCCTCCACTTT.